The entry below gives a single T cell receptor (beta chain) sequence along with its context. Its target is unknown. TCRdb's table, derived via immunoSEQ multiplex PCR, lists solely in-frame clones and lacks some. The table shows approximately 110,000 clones, with 80% to 90% occurring only once. The entry originates in a study of T cell responses to AZD1222 COVID-19 vaccine. Overall study context: Pooled together were second doses at about 4 or about 12 weeks.

Study conclusions and caveats: Reportedly, close to half of spike-specific TCRs are directed against unmutated variant regions.

Trimming removed 5 bases from V and 4 bases from J, with 11 bases in between. The germline gives CDR1 MNHEY, CDR2 SVGEGT. The CDR3 runs 13 residues. The sequencing here drew on peripheral blood, taken on day 0 of AZD1222 vaccination. This rearrangement joins TRBV6-2 or TRBV6-3 to TRBJ1-2; perhaps TRBD1 as D (5 bases). The source of this sequence is an adult in good health. This CDR3 is CASSPTDLYGYTF. The DNA of the CDR3 is TGTGCCAGCAGTCCGACAGACCTCTATGGCTACACCTTC.